Listed here is a single T cell receptor (beta chain). These data originate in a study of OX40 agonist ivuxolimab in advanced cancers. This CDR3 region has 15 residues. Germline V CDR1 and CDR2: SGHRS, YFSETQ. Trimming took 4 bases from V and 7 from J; bases not matched to a gene: 7. Measured with immunoSEQ multiplex PCR; TCRdb has only the in-frame clones, and not every one. The sample consists of under 90,000 clones, roughly 90% of them appearing once. The TCR originated in an adult with an advanced solid tumor such as melanoma, head and neck, liver or kidney cancer. The sample was CD4+ or CD8+ T cells sorted from blood, taken in a trial of the OX40 agonist ivuxolimab. This sequence joins TRBV5-1 and TRBJ1-6; 8 bases map to TRBD1. CDR3 nucleotides: TGCGCCAGCAGCATCGCGGGACAGGAGAATTCACCCCTCCACTTT. It encodes CASSIAGQENSPLHF.